Below, 17 T cell receptor beta chains from the same sample are listed, as sequenced in a study of shared clonotypes between healthy human individuals. Assay: immunoSEQ multiplex PCR; the TCRdb copy retains only in-frame clones and omits some. The sample records 450,000 to 600,000 clones, roughly 78% being singletons. Sequencing was done on a sample of PBMCs. These receptors originate from a woman in her thirties or forties in good health. Some clones in this sample may be carry-over from other donors' samples.

V and J are TRBV2 and TRBJ2-5; the match to TRBD1 covers 9 bases. The junction had 3 bases not matched to a gene; V was cut back by 6 bases and J by 4 bases. This CDR3 has 13 residues. Germline V gives CDR1 SNHLY, CDR2 FYNNEI. This CDR3 reads CASRGQGIETQYF. CDR3 DNA: TGTGCCAGCAGGGGACAGGGCATAGAGACCCAGTACTTC.

CDR3 region: CASSGTGNNQPQHF. In DNA form, the CDR3 reads TGTGCCAGCAGTGGGACAGGCAACAATCAGCCCCAGCATTTT. The chain joins TRBV6-5 to TRBJ1-5, with 8 bases that match TRBD1. The V gene end was trimmed by 5 bases and the J gene end by 3 bases; junction bases not matched to a gene: 3. CDR3 length equals 14 residues. CDR1 MNHEY and CDR2 SVGAGI come from the germline V gene.

There are a few counts of this clone. V is TRBV18 and J is TRBJ2-1, with D perhaps matching TRBD2 (6 bases). V shed 3 bases and J shed 4 bases, with 19 bases lying between them. This CDR3 comprises 17 residues. The V gene's germline CDR1 is KGHSH and CDR2 LQKENI. The CDR3 sequence: CASSPPAAGRLYNEQFF. CDR3 nucleotides: TGTGCCAGCTCACCTCCCGCGGCGGGAAGATTATACAATGAGCAGTTCTTC. The full variable domain, rest sourced from reference TRBV18 and TRBJ2-1, is NAGVMQNPRHLVRRRGQEARLRCSPMKGHSHVYWYRQLPEEGLKFMVYLQKENIIDESGMPKERFSAEFPKEGPSILRIQQVVRGDSAAYFCASSPPAAGRLYNEQFFGPGTRLTVL.

The sample holds one count of this clone. In nucleotides, the CDR3 is TGTGCCAGCAGTCTTACCCTAGCGGGAAAAGAGACCCAGTACTTC. Translated, it gives CASSLTLAGKETQYF. This chain connects TRBV28 to TRBJ2-5; TRBD2 matches at 9 bases. Germline loops: CDR1 MDHEN, CDR2 SYDVKM. V lost 5 bases to trimming and J lost 3 bases; unmatched junction nucleotides: 7. This CDR3 has 15 residues.

This sequence joins TRBV25-1 and TRBJ1-5; 7 bases agree with TRBD1. From germline, CDR1 is MGHDK and CDR2 SYGVNS. The CDR3 contains 14 residues. V lost 6 bases and J lost 2; bases outside the gene matches: 4. In DNA form, the CDR3 reads TGTGCCAGCAGCCGGACAGGAGGCAATCAGCCCCAGCATTTT. Its protein product is CASSRTGGNQPQHF.

The chain couples TRBV5-5 to TRBJ2-6; D is possibly TRBD1 (5 bases). Trimming took 2 bases from V and 0 from J, leaving 9 bases between them. This CDR3 has 16 amino acids. Germline CDR1 reads SGHKS; CDR2 reads YYEKEE (reference sequence). CDR3 region: CASSLLTVSGANVLTF. CDR3 DNA: TGTGCCAGCAGCTTATTGACAGTCTCTGGGGCCAACGTCCTGACTTTC.

This clone appeared a few times. J is TRBJ1-5 and V is TRBV11-2; D is undetermined. Germline CDR1 and CDR2: SGHAT and FQNNGV. V lost 2 bases to trimming and J lost 4 bases, with 6 bases between them. The CDR3 runs 13 residues. The CDR3 reads CASSLSENQPQHF. Written as DNA, the CDR3 is TGTGCCAGCAGCTTATCAGAAAATCAGCCCCAGCATTTT. The full variable domain, in which reference TRBV11-2 and TRBJ1-5 provide the parts outside the CDR3, is EAGVAQSPRYKIIEKRQSVAFWCNPISGHATLYWYQQILGQGPKLLIQFQNNGVVDDSQLPKDRFSAERLKGVDSTLKIQPAKLEDSAVYLCASSLSENQPQHFGDGTRLSIL.

J is TRBJ2-7 and V is TRBV6-6; possibly TRBD1 for D (6 bases). The CDR3 is made up of 14 amino acids. The germline gives CDR1 MNHNY, CDR2 SVGAGI (reference sequence). The V gene lost 6 bases and the J gene lost 3 bases, with 15 bases spanning the gap. The CDR3 protein is CASSSGQLYYEQYF. The CDR3 nucleotides read TGTGCCAGCAGCAGTGGACAGCTTTACTACGAGCAGTACTTC.

This sequence joins TRBV11-3 and TRBJ1-1; D uncertain. Trimming left V 3 bases short and J 6 bases short, with 8 bases between. The CDR3 covers 12 residues. Germline V gene lookup returns CDR1 SGHNT and CDR2 YENEEA. The CDR3 loop is CASSFDRAEAFF. CDR3 nucleotide sequence: TGTGCCAGCAGCTTTGATCGGGCTGAAGCTTTCTTT.

The rearrangement links TRBV10-1 to TRBJ2-3; 8 positions agree with TRBD2. Germline V CDR1 and CDR2: WNHNN, SYGVQD (reference sequence). The V segment lost 6 bases and the J segment 4 bases; nucleotides outside the gene matches: 9. This CDR3 comprises 15 residues. The CDR3 spells CASRARTSFPDTQYF. DNA for the CDR3: TGCGCCAGCAGGGCCCGGACTAGCTTCCCAGATACGCAGTATTTT.

CDR3 residues: CASSSRPKNIQYF. The CDR3 nucleotides read TGTGCCAGCAGCTCTCGTCCCAAAAACATTCAGTACTTC. V usage is TRBV5-4 and J usage is TRBJ2-4; D remains unclear. The V end was cut by 3 bases, the J end by 2 bases, with 6 bases between. Per the germline V gene, CDR1 is SGHNT and CDR2 is YYREEE (reference sequence). There are 13 residues in the CDR3.

As to this clone: Other DNA variants within this sample encode the same CDR3. The chain couples TRBV29-1 to TRBJ2-7, with a tentative D call TRBD2 (5 bases). Trimming took 5 bases from V and 0 from J, leaving 11 bases between them. Germline lookup yields CDR1 SQVTM and CDR2 ANQGSEA. The CDR3 runs to 13 residues. In DNA form, the CDR3 reads TGCAGCGTTAGCGGTCGGAGCTCCTACGAGCAGTACTTC. It codes for CSVSGRSSYEQYF.

With regard to this clone: Other DNA sequences from this sample encode an identical CDR3 as well. The chain recombines TRBV9 with TRBJ2-7; D may be TRBD1 (5 bases). The CDR3 runs 14 residues. The V gene lost 2 bases and the J gene lost 0 bases, with 9 bases spanning the gap. CDR1 and CDR2 (germline): SGDLS, YYNGEE. Here the CDR3 DNA reads TGTGCCAGCAGCGTCTCGACAGCCTCCTACGAGCAGTACTTC. The encoded protein is CASSVSTASYEQYF.

The genes are TRBV20-1 and TRBJ2-3, with D hard to call. The CDR3 is 10 amino acids. V lost 7 bases to trimming and J lost 5 bases, with 7 bases between them. Germline-derived CDR1 and CDR2 are DFQATT and SNEGSKA (reference sequence). The CDR3 DNA reads TGCAGTGGGGGTAGAGATACGCAGTATTTT. Encoded protein: CSGGRDTQYF.

This clone was seen at least ten times. The chain employs TRBV9 and TRBJ2-2, with D possibly matching TRBD2 (6 bases). CDR3 size: 15 residues. Germline V CDR1 and CDR2: SGDLS, YYNGEE. V was trimmed by 4 bases and J by 4 bases, leaving 14 bases between them. The CDR3 loop is CASSPYLGGTGELFF. CDR3 DNA sequence: TGTGCCAGCAGCCCCTACCTGGGGGGCACCGGGGAGCTGTTTTTT.

V gene TRBV6-5 combines with J gene TRBJ2-1; 10 bases map to TRBD2. Germline values: CDR1 MNHEY, CDR2 SVGAGI. The trim removed 6 bases at V and 2 bases at J, leaving 4 bases unmatched. The CDR3 covers 15 residues. The CDR3 DNA follows: TGTGCCAGCAGGCTCAGCGGGAGGGCCTACAATGAGCAGTTCTTC. Its translation is CASRLSGRAYNEQFF.

CDR3 DNA: TGTGCCAGCAGCTTACCCCCCGGGACAGGGAAGCATGAGCAGTTCTTC. Amino acids: CASSLPPGTGKHEQFF. This chain links TRBV7-2 with TRBJ2-1; 9 bases agree with TRBD1. CDR1 is SGHTA and CDR2 is FQGNSA in the germline V gene. This CDR3 is 16 amino acids long. The V gene end was trimmed by 2 bases and the J gene end by 8 bases; junction bases not matched to a gene: 10.